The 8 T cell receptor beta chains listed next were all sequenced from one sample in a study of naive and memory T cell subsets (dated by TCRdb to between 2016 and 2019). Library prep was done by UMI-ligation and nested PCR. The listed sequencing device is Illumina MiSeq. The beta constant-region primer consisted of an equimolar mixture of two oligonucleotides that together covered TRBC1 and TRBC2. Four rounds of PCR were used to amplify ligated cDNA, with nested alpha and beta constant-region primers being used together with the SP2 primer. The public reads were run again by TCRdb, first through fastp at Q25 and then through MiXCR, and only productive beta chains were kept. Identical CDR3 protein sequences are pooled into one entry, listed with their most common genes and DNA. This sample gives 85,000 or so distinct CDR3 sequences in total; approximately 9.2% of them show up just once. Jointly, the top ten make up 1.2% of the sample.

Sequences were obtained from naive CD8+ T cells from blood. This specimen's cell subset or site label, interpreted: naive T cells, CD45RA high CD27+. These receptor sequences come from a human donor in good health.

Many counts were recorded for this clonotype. The CDR3 DNA reads TGCAGTGCTAGACCTAACCCGGGGACTCACAGGAACAATGAGCAGTTCTTC. It is translated as CSARPNPGTHRNNEQFF. V is TRBV20-1 and J is TRBJ2-1, with D possibly being TRBD2 (6 bases). This CDR3 has 17 amino acids. CDR1 is DFQATT, CDR2 SNEGSKA, per germline (reference sequence). Trimming pared 2 bases from V and 5 bases from J, leaving 22 bases between.

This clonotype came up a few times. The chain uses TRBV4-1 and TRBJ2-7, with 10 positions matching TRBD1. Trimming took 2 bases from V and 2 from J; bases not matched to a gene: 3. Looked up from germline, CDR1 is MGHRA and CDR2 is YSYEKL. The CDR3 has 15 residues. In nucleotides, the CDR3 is TGCGCCAGCAGCCAAAAGGACAGGGGGGCCTACGAGCAGTACTTC. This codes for CASSQKDRGAYEQYF.

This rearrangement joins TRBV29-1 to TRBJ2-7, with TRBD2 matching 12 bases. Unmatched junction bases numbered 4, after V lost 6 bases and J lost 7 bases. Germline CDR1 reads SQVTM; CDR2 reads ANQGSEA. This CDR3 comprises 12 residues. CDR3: CSVTSGSYEQYF. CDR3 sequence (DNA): TGCAGCGTGACTAGCGGGAGCTATGAGCAGTACTTC.

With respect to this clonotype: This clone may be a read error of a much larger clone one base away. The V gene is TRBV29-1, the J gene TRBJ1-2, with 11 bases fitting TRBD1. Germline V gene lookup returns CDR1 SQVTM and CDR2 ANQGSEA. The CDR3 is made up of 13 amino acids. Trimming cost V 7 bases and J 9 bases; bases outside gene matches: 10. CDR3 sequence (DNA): TGCAGCGATGGGACAGGGGGGGGTTATAGCTACACCTTC. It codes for CSDGTGGGYSYTF.

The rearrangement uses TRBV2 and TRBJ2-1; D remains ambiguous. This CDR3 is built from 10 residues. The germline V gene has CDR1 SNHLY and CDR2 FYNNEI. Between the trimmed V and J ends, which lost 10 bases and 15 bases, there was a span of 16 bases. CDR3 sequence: CATRLERLFF. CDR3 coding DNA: TGTGCCACCCGACTGGAACGTCTGTTCTTC.

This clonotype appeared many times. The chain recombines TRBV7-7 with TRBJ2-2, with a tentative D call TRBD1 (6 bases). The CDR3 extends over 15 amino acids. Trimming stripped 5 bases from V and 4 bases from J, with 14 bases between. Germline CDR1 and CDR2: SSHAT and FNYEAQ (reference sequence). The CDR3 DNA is TGTGCCAGCAGCCAAGGGGGAGCGAGCACCGGGGAGCTGTTTTTT. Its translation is CASSQGGASTGELFF.

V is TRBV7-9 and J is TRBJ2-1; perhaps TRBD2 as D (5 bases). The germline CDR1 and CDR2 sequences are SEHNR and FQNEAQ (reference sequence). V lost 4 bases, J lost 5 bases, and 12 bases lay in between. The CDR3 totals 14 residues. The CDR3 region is CASSSGLDHNEQFF. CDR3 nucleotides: TGTGCCAGCAGCTCAGGACTGGATCACAATGAGCAGTTCTTC.

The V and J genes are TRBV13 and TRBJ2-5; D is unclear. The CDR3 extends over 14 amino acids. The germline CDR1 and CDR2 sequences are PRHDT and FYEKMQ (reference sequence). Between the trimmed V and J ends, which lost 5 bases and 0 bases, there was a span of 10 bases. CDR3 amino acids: CASSPHPYQETQYF. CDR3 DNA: TGTGCCAGCAGCCCTCACCCGTACCAAGAGACCCAGTACTTC. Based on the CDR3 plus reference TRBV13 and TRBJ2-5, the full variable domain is AAGVIQSPRHLIKEKRETATLKCYPIPRHDTVYWYQQGPGQDPQFLISFYEKMQSDKGSIPDRFSAQQFSDYHSELNMSSLELGDSALYFCASSPHPYQETQYFGPGTRLLVL.